This T cell receptor (beta chain) was documented in a study of shared clonotypes between healthy human individuals. Study-wide background: CD4 naive cells filled three plates per donor, CD4 memory three, CD8 naive two and CD8 memory one.

The table came from immunoSEQ multiplex PCR; TCRdb's copy has only in-frame clones and leaves some out. The table records some 2 million clones, 85% to 95% of them present only once. The CDR3 consists of 15 residues. V shed 6 bases and J shed 1 base, with 15 bases lying between them. Germline-derived CDR1 and CDR2 are MNHEY and SMNVEV (reference sequence). Sequencing was done on a sample of naive CD4+ T cells sorted from blood. Sample subset: CD45RA+ positively selected. The J gene is TRBJ1-1, the V gene TRBV27, with D possibly matching TRBD1 (6 bases). The clonotype was recovered from a man between 18 and 29 years old in good health. Written as DNA, the CDR3 is TGTGCCAGCAGCTCCCGACAGGTCGGGAACACTGAAGCTTTCTTT. This sequence encodes CASSSRQVGNTEAFF.